This TCR beta chain was documented in a study of cytomegalovirus exposure and HLA in healthy donors. Study-level points and caveats: In vitro confirmation showed three CMV-associated chains to be CMV antigen specific. Subsequent analysis of the 100 to 150 validation repertoires found a tendency for first-cohort TCR clusters to co-occur.

The CDR3 covers 15 residues. The V gene's germline CDR1 is LNHDA and CDR2 SQIVND (reference sequence). Trimming removed 5 bases from V and 0 bases from J, with 11 bases in between. For this clone: The antigen remains undetermined.

This table comes from immunoSEQ multiplex PCR, and its TCRdb copy is limited to in-frame clones, with some not included. The table has 250,000 to 300,000 clones, around 87% seen once. V usage is TRBV19 and J usage is TRBJ2-1, with D possibly being TRBD1 (6 bases). The source material was PBMCs. The TCR comes from a woman under 30 in good health and CMV-seronegative. The CDR3 DNA is TGTGCCAGTAGTGGGGGCAGGAGCTCCTACAATGAGCAGTTCTTC. Protein product: CASSGGRSSYNEQFF.